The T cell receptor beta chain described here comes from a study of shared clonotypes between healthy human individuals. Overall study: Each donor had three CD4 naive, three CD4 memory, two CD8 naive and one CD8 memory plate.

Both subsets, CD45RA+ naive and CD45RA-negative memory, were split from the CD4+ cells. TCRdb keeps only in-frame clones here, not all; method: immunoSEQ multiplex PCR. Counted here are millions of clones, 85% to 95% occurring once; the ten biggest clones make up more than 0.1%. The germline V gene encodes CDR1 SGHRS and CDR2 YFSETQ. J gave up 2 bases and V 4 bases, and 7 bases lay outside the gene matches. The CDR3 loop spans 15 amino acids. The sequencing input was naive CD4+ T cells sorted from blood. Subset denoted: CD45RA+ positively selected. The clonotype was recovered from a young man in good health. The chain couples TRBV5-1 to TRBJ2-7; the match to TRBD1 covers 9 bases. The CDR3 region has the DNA TGCGCCAGCAGCGTAACAGGGGGCAATACCTACGAGCAGTACTTC. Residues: CASSVTGGNTYEQYF.